A single sample gave rise to the 8 T cell receptor beta chains below, sequenced in a study of Ad26.COV2.S vaccination and SARS-CoV-2 variants. Treatment reported: 15 to 20 received Ad26.COV2.S at low or high dose, single or two shots; several received placebo; per-sample allocation not given. At day 63 after the first vaccine or placebo injection, samples were drawn. Measured with immunoSEQ multiplex PCR; TCRdb has only the in-frame clones, and not every one. The sample contains more than 400,000 clones, about 90% of which appear only once. Sequencing used peripheral blood, obtained in a trial of Ad26.COV2.S vaccine versus placebo. The receptors come from a person aged 18-65 years who received the Ad26.COV2.S COVID-19 vaccine or a placebo.

This sequence joins TRBV3-1 (or the pseudogene TRBV3-2) and TRBJ2-7; 9 bases fit TRBD2. V was pared by 4 bases and J by 3 bases, with 7 bases of the junction left unmatched. The CDR3 contains 15 residues. Germline assignment: CDR1 LGHDT and CDR2 YNNKEL (reference sequence). CDR3 sequence: CASSPVAGANYEQYF. For the CDR3, the DNA is TGTGCCAGCAGCCCGGTAGCGGGGGCTAACTACGAGCAGTACTTC.

This chain links TRBV27 with TRBJ1-4, with 9 bases fitting TRBD1. Unmatched junction bases numbered 12, after V lost 8 bases and J lost 8 bases. CDR3 length equals 15 residues. Germline CDR1 and CDR2: MNHEY and SMNVEV (reference sequence). Here the CDR3 reads CASGRDRVSREKLFF. CDR3 coding DNA: TGTGCCAGCGGTCGGGACAGGGTATCTCGGGAAAAACTGTTTTTT.

The V gene is TRBV12-3 or TRBV12-4, the J gene TRBJ2-5; 7 bases match TRBD1. The CDR3 consists of 13 residues. V trimming: 1 base; J trimming: 5 bases; junction bases outside the gene matches: 1. For the CDR3, the DNA is TGTGCCAGCAGTTTAGGGGGACAGGAGACCCAGTACTTC. Protein product: CASSLGGQETQYF.

The chain carries TRBV30 and TRBJ1-3; no firm D call. V gave up 1 base and J gave up 2 bases, with 12 bases separating them. Germline V gives CDR1 GTSNPN, CDR2 SVGIG (reference sequence). This CDR3 contains 15 residues. CDR3 coding DNA: TGTGCCTGGAGTGGCCAAGTGTGGGCTGGAAACACCATATATTTT. It codes for CAWSGQVWAGNTIYF.

The gene calls are TRBV6-4 and TRBJ2-3; possible D gene TRBD2, 5 bases. This CDR3 has 12 residues. The germline gives CDR1 MRHNA, CDR2 SNTAGT. The germline V and J ends were trimmed by 9 bases and 6 bases, with 13 bases remaining between them. CDR3 protein: CARREGGDTQYF. The CDR3 DNA sequence: TGTGCCAGGCGAGAGGGTGGTGATACGCAGTATTTT.

The chain joins TRBV7-2 to TRBJ1-5; no firm D call. The V gene lost 6 bases and the J gene lost 3 bases, with 15 bases spanning the gap. Germline-derived CDR1 and CDR2 are SGHTA and FQGNSA. CDR3 length: 15 amino acids. The CDR3 nucleotides are TGTGCCAGCAGAGCCGGGCGAGGCAACAATCAGCCCCAGCATTTT. Protein: CASRAGRGNNQPQHF.

V and J are TRBV7-7 and TRBJ2-2; D is unclear. With 5 bases removed from V and 2 bases from J, the gap between germline ends came to 12 bases. The CDR3 has 15 residues. Germline values: CDR1 SSHAT, CDR2 FNYEAQ (reference sequence). The CDR3 is CASSPLSGNTGELFF. Here the CDR3 DNA reads TGTGCCAGCAGCCCCTTGTCAGGAAACACCGGGGAGCTGTTTTTT.

The chain links TRBV2 to TRBJ1-2; 9 nucleotides match TRBD1. Per the germline V gene, CDR1 is SNHLY and CDR2 is FYNNEI. Trimming cost V 2 bases and J 0 bases; bases outside gene matches: 7. The CDR3 totals 17 residues. This chain's CDR3 is CASSEPRQGETNYGYTF. In nucleotides, the CDR3 is TGTGCCAGCAGTGAACCCCGACAGGGGGAGACTAACTATGGCTACACCTTC.